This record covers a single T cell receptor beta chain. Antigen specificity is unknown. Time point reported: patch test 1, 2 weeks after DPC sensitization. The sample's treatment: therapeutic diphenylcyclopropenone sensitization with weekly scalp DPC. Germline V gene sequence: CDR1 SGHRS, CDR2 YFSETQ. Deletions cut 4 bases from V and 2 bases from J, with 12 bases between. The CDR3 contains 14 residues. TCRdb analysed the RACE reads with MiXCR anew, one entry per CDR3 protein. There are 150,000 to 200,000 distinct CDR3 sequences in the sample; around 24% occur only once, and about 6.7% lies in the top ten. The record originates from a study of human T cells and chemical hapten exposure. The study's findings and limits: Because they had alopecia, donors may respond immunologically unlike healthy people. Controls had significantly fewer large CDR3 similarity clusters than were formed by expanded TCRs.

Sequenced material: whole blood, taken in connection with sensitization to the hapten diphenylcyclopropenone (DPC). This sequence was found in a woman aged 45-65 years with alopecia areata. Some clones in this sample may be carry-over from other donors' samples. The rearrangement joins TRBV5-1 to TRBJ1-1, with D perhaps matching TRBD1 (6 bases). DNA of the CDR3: TGCGCCAGCAGCAGGACAGCCAGTAACACTGAAGCTTTCTTT. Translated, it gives CASSRTASNTEAFF.